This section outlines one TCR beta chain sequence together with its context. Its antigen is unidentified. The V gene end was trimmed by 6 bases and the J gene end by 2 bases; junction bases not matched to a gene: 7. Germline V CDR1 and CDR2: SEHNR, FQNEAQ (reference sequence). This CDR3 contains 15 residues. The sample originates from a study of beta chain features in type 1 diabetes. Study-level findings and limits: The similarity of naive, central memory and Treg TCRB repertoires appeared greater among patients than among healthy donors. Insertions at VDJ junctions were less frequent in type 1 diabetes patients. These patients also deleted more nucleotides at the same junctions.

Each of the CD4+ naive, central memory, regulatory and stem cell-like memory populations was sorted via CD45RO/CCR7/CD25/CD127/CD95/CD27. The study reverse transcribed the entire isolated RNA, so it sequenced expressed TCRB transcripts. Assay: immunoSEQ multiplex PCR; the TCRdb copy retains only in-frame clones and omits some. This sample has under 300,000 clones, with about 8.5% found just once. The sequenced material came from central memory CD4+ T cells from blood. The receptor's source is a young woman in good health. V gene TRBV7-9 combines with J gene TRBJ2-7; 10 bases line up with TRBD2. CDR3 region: CASRARAGGAYEQYF. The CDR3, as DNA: TGTGCCAGCAGGGCGAGAGCGGGAGGGGCCTACGAGCAGTACTTC.